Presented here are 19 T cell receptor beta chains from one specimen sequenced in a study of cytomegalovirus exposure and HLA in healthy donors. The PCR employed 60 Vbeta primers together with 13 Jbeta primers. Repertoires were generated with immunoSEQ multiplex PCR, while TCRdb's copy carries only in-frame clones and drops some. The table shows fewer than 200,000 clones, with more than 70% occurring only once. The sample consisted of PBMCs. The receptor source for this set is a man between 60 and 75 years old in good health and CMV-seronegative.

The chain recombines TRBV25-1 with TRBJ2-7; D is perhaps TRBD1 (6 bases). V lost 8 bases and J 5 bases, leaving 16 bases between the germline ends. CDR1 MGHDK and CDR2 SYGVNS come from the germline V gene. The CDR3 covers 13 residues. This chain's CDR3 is CASGHRVTHEQYF. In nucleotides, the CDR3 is TGTGCCAGCGGCCACAGGGTGACCCACGAGCAGTACTTC.

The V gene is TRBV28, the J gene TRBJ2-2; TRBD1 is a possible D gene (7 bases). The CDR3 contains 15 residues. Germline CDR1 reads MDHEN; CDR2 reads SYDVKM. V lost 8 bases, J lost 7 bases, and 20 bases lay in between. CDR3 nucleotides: TGTGCCAGCGCGACTCCACAGGGGAGGAGCGGGGAGCTGTTTTTT. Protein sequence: CASATPQGRSGELFF.

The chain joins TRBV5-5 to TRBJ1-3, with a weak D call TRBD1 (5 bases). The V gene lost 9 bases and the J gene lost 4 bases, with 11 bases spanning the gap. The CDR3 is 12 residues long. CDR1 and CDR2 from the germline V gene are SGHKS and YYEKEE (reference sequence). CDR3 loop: CATGTGGNTIYF. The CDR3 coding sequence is TGTGCCACTGGAACAGGAGGAAACACCATATATTTT. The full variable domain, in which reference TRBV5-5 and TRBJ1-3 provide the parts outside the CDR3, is DAGVTQSPTHLIKTRGQQVTLRCSPISGHKSVSWYQQVLGQGPQFIFQYYEKEERGRGNFPDRFSARQFPNYSSELNVNALLLGDSALYLCATGTGGNTIYFGEGSWLTVV.

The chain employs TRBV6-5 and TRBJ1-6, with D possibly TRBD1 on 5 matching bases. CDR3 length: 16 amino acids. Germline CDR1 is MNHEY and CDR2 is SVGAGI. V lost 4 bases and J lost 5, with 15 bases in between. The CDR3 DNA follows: TGTGCCAGCAGTTCCCTGACAGCAGGAGATAATTCACCCCTCCACTTT. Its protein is CASSSLTAGDNSPLHF.

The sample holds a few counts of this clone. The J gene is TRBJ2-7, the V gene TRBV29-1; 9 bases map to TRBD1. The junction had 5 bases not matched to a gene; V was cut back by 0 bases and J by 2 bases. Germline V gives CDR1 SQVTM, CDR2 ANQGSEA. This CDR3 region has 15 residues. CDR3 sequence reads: CSVEEGDRATYEQYF. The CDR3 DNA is TGCAGCGTTGAAGAGGGGGACAGGGCCACCTACGAGCAGTACTTC.

The CDR3 nucleotides read TGTGCCAGCAGCCTAGGTGGGGCTCAAGAGACCCAGTACTTC. This translates into CASSLGGAQETQYF. V usage is TRBV27 and J usage is TRBJ2-5; a possible D gene is TRBD1 (5 bases). The CDR3 is made up of 14 amino acids. V shed 6 bases and J shed 2 bases, with 13 bases lying between them. The germline V gene has CDR1 MNHEY and CDR2 SMNVEV (reference sequence).

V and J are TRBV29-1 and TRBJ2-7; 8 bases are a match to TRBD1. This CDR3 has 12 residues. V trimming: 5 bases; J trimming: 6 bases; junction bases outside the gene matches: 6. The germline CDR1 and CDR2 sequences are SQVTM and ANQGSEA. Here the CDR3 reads CSVRQGAVEQYF. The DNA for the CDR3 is TGCAGCGTTCGCCAGGGGGCTGTCGAGCAGTACTTC.

The DNA for the CDR3 is TGTGCCAGCAGCTCGGGGTTCCAGGACAGTAAAAGTCTCTACAATGAGCAGTTCTTC. Its translation: CASSSGFQDSKSLYNEQFF. The gene calls are TRBV14 and TRBJ2-1; D is perhaps TRBD1 (6 bases). Trimming removed 5 bases at V and 3 bases at J, with 26 bases between. CDR3 length equals 19 residues. CDR1 is SGHDN, CDR2 FVKESK, per germline.

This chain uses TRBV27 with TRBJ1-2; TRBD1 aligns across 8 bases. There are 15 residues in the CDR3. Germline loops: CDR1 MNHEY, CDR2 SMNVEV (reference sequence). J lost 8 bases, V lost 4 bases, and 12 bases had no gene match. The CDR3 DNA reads TGTGCCAGCAGTTCCCTCGGACAGGGACGGGAAGGCTACACCTTC. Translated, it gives CASSSLGQGREGYTF.

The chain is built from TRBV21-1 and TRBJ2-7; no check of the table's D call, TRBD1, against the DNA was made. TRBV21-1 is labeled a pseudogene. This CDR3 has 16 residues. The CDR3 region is CASSKARGRQSYEQYF. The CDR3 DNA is TGTGCCAGCAGCAAAGCGAGGGGGCGACAATCCTACGAGCAGTACTTC.

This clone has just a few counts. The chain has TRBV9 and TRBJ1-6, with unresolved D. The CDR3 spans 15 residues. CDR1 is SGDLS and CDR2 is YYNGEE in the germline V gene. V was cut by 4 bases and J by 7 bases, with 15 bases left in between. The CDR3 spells CASSPQVQPNSPLHF. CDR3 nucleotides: TGTGCCAGCAGCCCCCAGGTTCAACCGAATTCACCCCTCCACTTT.

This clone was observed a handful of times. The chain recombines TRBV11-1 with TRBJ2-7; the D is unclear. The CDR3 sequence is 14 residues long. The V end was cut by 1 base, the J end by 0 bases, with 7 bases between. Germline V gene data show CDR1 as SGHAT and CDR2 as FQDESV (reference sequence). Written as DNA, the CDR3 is TGTGCCAGCAGCTTAGTACTTAGCTCCTACGAGCAGTACTTC. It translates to CASSLVLSSYEQYF.

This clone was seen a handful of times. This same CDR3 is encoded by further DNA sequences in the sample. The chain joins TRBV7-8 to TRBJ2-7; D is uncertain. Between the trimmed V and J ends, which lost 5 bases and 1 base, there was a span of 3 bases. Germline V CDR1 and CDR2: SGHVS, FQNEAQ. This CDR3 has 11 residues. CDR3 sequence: CASSTSYEQYF. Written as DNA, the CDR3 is TGTGCCAGCAGCACATCCTACGAGCAGTACTTC.

CDR3 loop: CASSLARVYRTGGSYEQYF. The CDR3 region has the DNA TGTGCCAGCAGCTTGGCCCGAGTATACCGGACAGGGGGCTCCTACGAGCAGTACTTC. This chain connects TRBV5-5 to TRBJ2-7; 10 bases align to TRBD1. This CDR3 contains 19 residues. After removal of 0 bases from V and 0 bases from J, the junction contained 12 bases not matched to a gene. In germline, CDR1 is SGHKS, CDR2 YYEKEE (reference sequence).

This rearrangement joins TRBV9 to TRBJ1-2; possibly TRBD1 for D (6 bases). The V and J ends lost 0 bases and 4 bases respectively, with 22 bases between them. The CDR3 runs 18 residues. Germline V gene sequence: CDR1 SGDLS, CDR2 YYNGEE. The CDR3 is CASSVAPMTGLRGYGYTF. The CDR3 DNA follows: TGTGCCAGCAGCGTAGCACCCATGACAGGCCTGAGGGGCTATGGCTACACCTTC.

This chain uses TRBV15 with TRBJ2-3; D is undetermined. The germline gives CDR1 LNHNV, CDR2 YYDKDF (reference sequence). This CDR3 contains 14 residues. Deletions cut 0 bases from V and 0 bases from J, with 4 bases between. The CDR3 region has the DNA TGTGCCACCAGCAGAGAGCGGAGCACAGATACGCAGTATTTT. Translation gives CATSRERSTDTQYF.

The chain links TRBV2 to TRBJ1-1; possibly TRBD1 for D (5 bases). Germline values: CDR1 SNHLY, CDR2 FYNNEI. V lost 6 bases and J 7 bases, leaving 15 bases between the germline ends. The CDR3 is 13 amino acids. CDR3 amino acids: CASRVQGVGEAFF. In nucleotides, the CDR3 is TGTGCCAGCAGAGTGCAGGGCGTGGGTGAAGCTTTCTTT.

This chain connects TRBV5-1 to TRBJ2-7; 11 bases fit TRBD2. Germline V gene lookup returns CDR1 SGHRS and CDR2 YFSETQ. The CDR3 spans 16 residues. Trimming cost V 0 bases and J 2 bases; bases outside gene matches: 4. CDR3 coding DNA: TGCGCCAGCAGCTTGGCTGGGACTAGCGGTACCTACGAGCAGTACTTC. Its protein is CASSLAGTSGTYEQYF.

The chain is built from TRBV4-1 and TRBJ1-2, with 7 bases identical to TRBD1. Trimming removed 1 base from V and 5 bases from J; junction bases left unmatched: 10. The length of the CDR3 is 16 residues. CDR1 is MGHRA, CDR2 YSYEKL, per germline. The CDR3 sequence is CASSQALTTGRYGYTF. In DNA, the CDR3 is TGCGCCAGCAGCCAAGCCCTCACGACAGGGAGGTATGGCTACACCTTC.